Here is one T cell receptor beta chain with its context. The antigen remains undetermined. These data come from a study of T cell responses to AZD1222 COVID-19 vaccine. The study, taken as a whole, reports: Sampling captured repertoires only after the peak T cell response. Just five or six AZD1222 recipients were seropositive at baseline. Two doses of AZD1222 preceded a rise in Spike-specific TCR breadth and depth. Per reports, nearly half of all spike-specific TCRs target regions that are unmutated in variants.

Produced via immunoSEQ multiplex PCR; TCRdb's table is partial and in-frame only. The table lists about 130,000 clones, around 84% of them singletons. The V gene end was trimmed by 5 bases and the J gene end by 2 bases; junction bases not matched to a gene: 6. Germline V gene sequence: CDR1 MNHEY, CDR2 SVGAGI. The CDR3 totals 15 residues. The clonotype originates from an adult in good health. The chain carries TRBV6-5 and TRBJ1-2, with 9 bases lining up with TRBD1. Sequences were derived from peripheral blood, sampled on day 0 of AZD1222 vaccination. In nucleotides, the CDR3 is TGTGCCAGCAGTCTAACCGGGACAGGGAACTATGGCTACACCTTC. Amino acid sequence: CASSLTGTGNYGYTF.